One sample yielded the 24 T cell receptor beta chains listed below, sequenced in a study of blood T cell repertoires in COVID-19. The repertoire was sequenced with immunoSEQ multiplex PCR; TCRdb's copy has only in-frame clones and lacks some. The sample consists of 50,000 to 80,000 clones, about nine tenths of them appearing once. Sequencing was performed on peripheral blood. The origin of the receptors is a man between 60 and 75 years old with acute or convalescent COVID-19.

V gene TRBV9 combines with J gene TRBJ2-5; 8 nucleotides align to TRBD1. CDR1 is SGDLS and CDR2 is YYNGEE in the germline V gene. The V segment lost 0 bases and the J segment 4 bases; nucleotides outside the gene matches: 5. CDR3 length equals 15 residues. CDR3 protein: CASSVDQGAGETQYF. DNA for the CDR3: TGTGCCAGCAGCGTAGACCAGGGGGCGGGAGAGACCCAGTACTTC.

Remarks on this clone: The sample has other DNA sequences that encode this CDR3 too. The chain carries TRBV9 and TRBJ2-6; D is perhaps TRBD1 (6 bases). CDR1 and CDR2 from the germline V gene are SGDLS and YYNGEE. The CDR3 sequence is 17 residues long. V shed 8 bases and J shed 0 bases, with 18 bases lying between them. This CDR3 is CASYGSGVDSGANVLTF. In DNA form, the CDR3 reads TGTGCCAGTTACGGCTCAGGGGTAGACTCTGGGGCCAACGTCCTGACTTTC.

The rearrangement joins TRBV19 to TRBJ2-1; 11 nucleotides agree with TRBD2. Germline CDR1 LNHDA, CDR2 SQIVND (reference sequence). The CDR3 contains 16 residues. V lost 5 bases and J lost 5; bases outside the gene matches: 8. CDR3 amino acids: CASSVTTSGGDNEQFF. CDR3 in DNA: TGTGCCAGTAGTGTAACAACTAGCGGGGGTGACAATGAGCAGTTCTTC.

The rearrangement links TRBV2 to TRBJ1-1, with D unclear. With 7 bases removed from V and 3 bases from J, the gap between germline ends came to 15 bases. CDR3 length: 14 amino acids. Germline CDR1 and CDR2: SNHLY and FYNNEI. The CDR3 DNA follows: TGTGCCAGCACCCCGGACGGGAGCTACACTGAAGCTTTCTTT. Its translation: CASTPDGSYTEAFF.

The chain uses TRBV18 and TRBJ1-1, with a weak D call TRBD1 (5 bases). The CDR3 runs to 14 residues. V was clipped by 6 bases and J by 1 base, with 12 bases between them. Germline V gives CDR1 KGHSH, CDR2 LQKENI. DNA for the CDR3: TGTGCCAGCTCGCCGCAGGGCCCGAACACTGAAGCTTTCTTT. Translated, it gives CASSPQGPNTEAFF.

Only one count was recorded for this clone. V usage is TRBV9 and J usage is TRBJ1-1; D not resolved. The germline V gene encodes CDR1 SGDLS and CDR2 YYNGEE. The V gene lost 5 bases and the J gene lost 3 bases, with 11 bases spanning the gap. This CDR3 region has 13 residues. CDR3 nucleotides: TGTGCCAGCAGTCGCGGGCTTCACACTGAAGCTTTCTTT. It specifies CASSRGLHTEAFF.

This clone appeared once. V gene TRBV5-1 combines with J gene TRBJ2-7; D gene ambiguous. CDR1 is SGHRS and CDR2 is YFSETQ in the germline V gene. The CDR3 extends over 12 amino acids. The V gene lost 4 bases and the J gene lost 5 bases, with 10 bases spanning the gap. In nucleotides, the CDR3 is TGCGCCAGCAGCCCCAGTCAGGACGAGCAGTACTTC. This sequence encodes CASSPSQDEQYF.

The chain links TRBV20-1 to TRBJ1-1, with D possibly being TRBD1 (6 bases). This CDR3 contains 15 residues. Trimming left V 3 bases short and J 0 bases short, with 14 bases between. CDR1 and CDR2 from the germline V gene are DFQATT and SNEGSKA (reference sequence). CDR3 region: CSASSAGVLNTEAFF. The CDR3 nucleotides are TGCAGTGCTAGTTCGGCAGGGGTTTTGAACACTGAAGCTTTCTTT.

The chain combines TRBV6-5 with TRBJ1-4, with a weak D call TRBD1 (5 bases). The V end lost 3 bases, the J end lost 15 bases, and 20 bases lay between the germline ends. The CDR3 is 14 amino acids. CDR1 is MNHEY and CDR2 is SVGAGI in the germline V gene. The CDR3, as DNA: TGTGCCAGCAGTTATCAGGCAGGGCATTTGATTGTGTTTTTT. It encodes CASSYQAGHLIVFF.

The CDR3 nucleotides read TGCGCCAGCAGAGGGGAGGGAGCTAACTATGGCTACACCTTC. Its protein is CASRGEGANYGYTF. This chain uses TRBV5-1 with TRBJ1-2, with D possibly being TRBD1 (5 bases). This CDR3 contains 14 residues. V gave up 5 bases and J gave up 0 bases, with 11 bases separating them. CDR1 is SGHRS, CDR2 YFSETQ, per germline.

A remark on this clone: This same CDR3 is encoded by further DNA sequences in the sample. The chain uses TRBV18 and TRBJ1-2; D possibly corresponds to TRBD1 (6 bases). Trimming removed 3 bases at V and 2 bases at J, with 7 bases between. Germline V CDR1 and CDR2: KGHSH, LQKENI. The CDR3 runs 13 residues. The CDR3, as DNA: TGTGCCAGCTCACCCGACAGGAACTATGGCTACACCTTC. Translated, it gives CASSPDRNYGYTF.

This sequence joins TRBV11-3 and TRBJ2-7, with 7 bases lining up with TRBD2. The ends lost 0 bases at V and 6 bases at J; junction bases unmatched: 2. CDR1 is SGHNT, CDR2 YENEEA, per germline. CDR3 length: 13 amino acids. In DNA, the CDR3 is TGTGCCAGCAGCTTAGAACCGGGGGGCGAGCAGTACTTC. Translated: CASSLEPGGEQYF.

The chain has TRBV11-3 and TRBJ1-1; D unclear. The ends were cut back, 4 bases at V and 0 bases at J, with 6 bases in the middle. This CDR3 spans 13 amino acids. Per the germline V gene, CDR1 is SGHNT and CDR2 is YENEEA. CDR3 coding DNA: TGTGCCAGCAGCTGGAGTATGAACACTGAAGCTTTCTTT. It codes for CASSWSMNTEAFF.

This clone showed up just once. Distinct nucleotide sequences in the sample also encode this CDR3. The chain couples TRBV2 to TRBJ1-6; no reliable D call. Per germline, CDR1 SNHLY and CDR2 FYNNEI. V was cut by 1 base and J by 6 bases, with 7 bases left in between. The length of the CDR3 is 14 residues. CDR3 in amino acids: CASSEGRVNSPLHF. DNA for the CDR3: TGTGCCAGCAGTGAAGGGAGGGTTAATTCACCCCTCCACTTT.

J is TRBJ1-1 and V is TRBV5-1; perhaps TRBD1 as D (6 bases). The V and J ends lost 3 bases and 1 base respectively, with 13 bases between them. CDR3 length equals 15 residues. CDR1 is SGHRS and CDR2 is YFSETQ in the germline V gene. This CDR3 reads CASSSVGGPNTEAFF. As DNA, the CDR3 is TGCGCCAGCAGCTCTGTTGGGGGCCCGAACACTGAAGCTTTCTTT.

The rearrangement uses TRBV7-9 and TRBJ1-2, with D hard to call. The CDR3 is made up of 13 amino acids. Germline assignment: CDR1 SEHNR and CDR2 FQNEAQ (reference sequence). V lost 7 bases, J lost 0 bases, and 9 bases lay in between. The CDR3 bases are TGTGCCAGCACCCCCAGTTCTAACTATGGCTACACCTTC. Encoded protein: CASTPSSNYGYTF.

This chain joins TRBV12-5 and TRBJ1-4; 7 nucleotides match TRBD1. Losses at the gene ends were 6 bases for V and 5 bases for J; bases not matched to a gene: 6. This CDR3 comprises 14 residues. Germline CDR1 reads LGHNT; CDR2 reads FRNRAP. CDR3 residues: CASGNRGLNEKLFF. The CDR3 DNA sequence: TGTGCTAGTGGGAACAGGGGCCTAAATGAAAAACTGTTTTTT.

The chain combines TRBV12-3 or TRBV12-4 with TRBJ2-7, with D possibly matching TRBD2 (6 bases). With 7 bases removed from V and 5 bases from J, the gap between germline ends came to 12 bases. The CDR3 covers 12 residues. CDR3 residues: CASTFWGDEQYF. DNA for the CDR3: TGTGCCAGCACCTTCTGGGGGGACGAGCAGTACTTC.

The chain links TRBV2 to TRBJ1-4, with TRBD1 matching 8 bases. This CDR3 is 15 amino acids long. Germline CDR1 reads SNHLY; CDR2 reads FYNNEI. With 6 bases clipped from V and 3 bases from J, the junction kept 6 bases outside the gene matches. CDR3 protein: CASRRETGANEKLFF. The CDR3, as DNA: TGTGCCAGCAGGAGGGAGACAGGGGCTAATGAAAAACTGTTTTTT.

This chain joins TRBV3-1 (or the pseudogene TRBV3-2) and TRBJ1-1; D perhaps matches TRBD1 (5 bases). V lost 2 bases and J 1 base, leaving 5 bases between the germline ends. The CDR3 consists of 13 residues. Germline V gene sequence: CDR1 LGHDT, CDR2 YNNKEL (reference sequence). The CDR3 bases are TGTGCCAGCAGCCAACAGGGGAACACTGAAGCTTTCTTT. This sequence encodes CASSQQGNTEAFF.

The rearrangement uses TRBV6-5 and TRBJ1-5; weak D call: TRBD1 (6 bases). This CDR3 spans 14 amino acids. Per the germline V gene, CDR1 is MNHEY and CDR2 is SVGAGI. V gave up 7 bases and J gave up 5 bases, with 15 bases separating them. The CDR3 DNA is TGTGCCAGCACTCACAGGGAGGGGGATCAGCCCCAGCATTTT. It yields the protein CASTHREGDQPQHF.

The V gene is TRBV27, the J gene TRBJ1-1; D possibly corresponds to TRBD1 (6 bases). Germline lookup yields CDR1 MNHEY and CDR2 SMNVEV (reference sequence). V was cut by 3 bases and J by 1 base, with 9 bases left in between. This CDR3 has 14 residues. CDR3 in DNA: TGTGCCAGCAGTTTTCAGGGGACGAACACTGAAGCTTTCTTT. This encodes CASSFQGTNTEAFF.

This clone was counted once. The J gene is TRBJ1-2, the V gene TRBV5-1; 7 bases map to TRBD1. With 0 bases clipped from V and 2 bases from J, the junction kept 1 base outside the gene matches. From germline, CDR1 is SGHRS and CDR2 YFSETQ. The CDR3 is made up of 14 amino acids. For the CDR3, the DNA is TGCGCCAGCAGCTTGGGACAGGGAAACTATGGCTACACCTTC. This sequence encodes CASSLGQGNYGYTF.

This clone was counted only a few times. The rearrangement links TRBV5-1 to TRBJ2-5; 8 nucleotides align to TRBD2. The CDR3 is 15 residues long. Trimming took 4 bases from V and 1 from J; bases not matched to a gene: 6. Germline lookup yields CDR1 SGHRS and CDR2 YFSETQ. CDR3 coding DNA: TGCGCCAGCAGCGTCCAGAGCGGGGGCCAAGAGACCCAGTACTTC. It yields the protein CASSVQSGGQETQYF. Combining the CDR3 with reference TRBV5-1 and TRBJ2-5 gives the whole variable domain KAGVTQTPRYLIKTRGQQVTLSCSPISGHRSVSWYQQTPGQGLQFLFEYFSETQRNKGNFPGRFSGRQFSNSRSEMNVSTLELGDSALYLCASSVQSGGQETQYFGPGTRLLVL.